One and the same sample provided the 22 T cell receptor beta chains below, sequenced in a study of blood T cell repertoires in COVID-19. The protocol was immunoSEQ multiplex PCR, while the TCRdb copy is restricted to in-frame clones and leaves out a portion. The table shows about 80,000 clones, with 84% occurring only once. Sequencing was carried out using peripheral blood. The receptors shown here come from a human donor in a cohort sampled during active COVID-19.

The chain is built from TRBV3-1 (or the pseudogene TRBV3-2) and TRBJ2-4, with 11 nucleotides matching TRBD2. Germline V gives CDR1 LGHDT, CDR2 YNNKEL (reference sequence). The V gene end was trimmed by 4 bases and the J gene end by 6 bases; junction bases not matched to a gene: 5. The CDR3 length is 15 residues. CDR3 in DNA: TGTGCCAGCAGCCTCACAGGACTAGCGGGAAACATTCAGTACTTC. This translates into CASSLTGLAGNIQYF.

The gene calls are TRBV18 and TRBJ2-3; D possibly corresponds to TRBD2 (6 bases). The V gene lost 5 bases and the J gene lost 9 bases, with 15 bases spanning the gap. Germline values: CDR1 KGHSH, CDR2 LQKENI. The CDR3 has 13 amino acids. In DNA form, the CDR3 reads TGTGCCAGCTCATTATCTAGCGTGTCAACGCAGTATTTT. Translation gives CASSLSSVSTQYF.

The CDR3 DNA is TGTGCCAGCAGCCACACGAACCAGGGATATGGAAACACCATATATTTT. As protein: CASSHTNQGYGNTIYF. The chain recombines TRBV3-1 (or the pseudogene TRBV3-2) with TRBJ1-3; D may be TRBD1 (5 bases). In germline, CDR1 is LGHDT, CDR2 YNNKEL (reference sequence). This CDR3 has 16 residues. The V gene lost 3 bases and the J gene lost 3 bases, with 15 bases spanning the gap.

This clone appeared once. V is TRBV28 and J is TRBJ2-3; 8 positions match TRBD2. V shed 9 bases, J shed 4 bases, and the junction held 9 bases outside the gene matches. The germline V gene encodes CDR1 MDHEN and CDR2 SYDVKM. This CDR3 contains 14 residues. CDR3 DNA: TGTGCCAGTTCAATCGGGGGGGCAGCAGATACGCAGTATTTT. Its translation is CASSIGGAADTQYF.

The V gene is TRBV7-2, the J gene TRBJ2-1, with 14 bases lining up with TRBD2. V lost 3 bases and J lost 10; bases outside the gene matches: 14. CDR3 length: 18 amino acids. CDR1 SGHTA and CDR2 FQGNSA come from the germline V gene. The CDR3, as DNA: TGTGCCAGCAGCTTTCTAATCGGACTAGCGGGGGGCCCAACAGAGCAGTTCTTC. Its protein is CASSFLIGLAGGPTEQFF.

This chain links TRBV28 with TRBJ1-4, with 9 nucleotides matching TRBD1. V was pared by 7 bases and J by 7 bases, with 10 bases of the junction left unmatched. This CDR3 comprises 15 residues. Germline lookup yields CDR1 MDHEN and CDR2 SYDVKM. CDR3 protein: CASTSHGTGLEKLFF. In DNA form, the CDR3 reads TGTGCCAGCACCTCCCACGGGACAGGGCTTGAAAAACTGTTTTTT. Supplemented by reference TRBV28 and TRBJ1-4, the full variable domain reads DVKVTQSSRYLVKRTGEKVFLECVQDMDHENMFWYRQDPGLGLRLIYFSYDVKMKEKGDIPEGYSVSREKKERFSLILESASTNQTSMYLCASTSHGTGLEKLFFGSGTQLSVL.

This sequence joins TRBV24-1 and TRBJ2-3, with D unclear. Germline CDR1 is KGHDR and CDR2 is SFDVKD. This CDR3 is 16 amino acids long. The V end lost 3 bases, the J end lost 0 bases, and 12 bases lay between the germline ends. Written as DNA, the CDR3 is TGTGCCACCAGTGATAGACGCGGTCCTAGCACAGATACGCAGTATTTT. Amino acids: CATSDRRGPSTDTQYF.

This clone appeared many times. The J gene is TRBJ1-1, the V gene TRBV7-9; D is ambiguous. This CDR3 spans 14 amino acids. Germline assignment: CDR1 SEHNR and CDR2 FQNEAQ (reference sequence). The ends were cut back, 5 bases at V and 0 bases at J, with 10 bases in the middle. CDR3 protein: CASSRSSLNTEAFF. The CDR3 DNA follows: TGTGCCAGCAGCCGCAGTTCGTTGAACACTGAAGCTTTCTTT.

The chain is built from TRBV2 and TRBJ2-1; 10 bases align to TRBD2. The V gene end was trimmed by 7 bases and the J gene end by 6 bases; junction bases not matched to a gene: 6. Looked up from germline, CDR1 is SNHLY and CDR2 is FYNNEI. This CDR3 region has 14 residues. This chain's CDR3 is CASNLAGDSNEQFF. The CDR3 DNA follows: TGTGCCAGCAATCTAGCGGGGGACAGCAATGAGCAGTTCTTC.

The chain uses TRBV7-6 and TRBJ1-2, with D possibly being TRBD1 (5 bases). Trimming took 2 bases from V and 0 from J, leaving 10 bases between them. Germline CDR1 SGHVS, CDR2 FNYEAQ. The length of the CDR3 is 15 residues. DNA for the CDR3: TGTGCCAGCAGCTTATCCGGGGGGGCTAACTATGGCTACACCTTC. Protein product: CASSLSGGANYGYTF. The full variable domain, with the rest looked up from reference TRBV7-6 and TRBJ1-2, is GAGVSQSPRYKVTKRGQDVALRCDPISGHVSLYWYRQALGQGPEFLTYFNYEAQQDKSGLPNDRFSAERPEGSISTLTIQRTEQRDSAMYRCASSLSGGANYGYTFGSGTRLTVV.

The J gene is TRBJ2-7, the V gene TRBV5-1; 9 bases match TRBD1. The V segment lost 4 bases and the J segment 2 bases; nucleotides outside the gene matches: 7. The CDR3 sequence is 15 residues long. The germline V gene encodes CDR1 SGHRS and CDR2 YFSETQ. CDR3 DNA: TGCGCCAGCAGCCCGAGGACAGGGGCCCCCTACGAGCAGTACTTC. It translates to CASSPRTGAPYEQYF.

In regard to this clone: The same CDR3 also results from other DNA sequences found in this sample. This chain connects TRBV5-5 to TRBJ1-1, with D possibly TRBD1 on 5 matching bases. The CDR3 sequence is 13 residues long. Trimming stripped 0 bases from V and 4 bases from J, with 7 bases between. Looked up from germline, CDR1 is SGHKS and CDR2 is YYEKEE (reference sequence). The CDR3 nucleotides read TGTGCCAGCAGCTTGGGAAGGGGCACTGAAGCTTTCTTT. Its translation is CASSLGRGTEAFF.

The V and J genes are TRBV6-6 and TRBJ2-7, with 7 bases matching TRBD2. Germline loops: CDR1 MNHNY, CDR2 SVGAGI (reference sequence). Trimming took 8 bases from V and 2 from J; bases not matched to a gene: 12. The CDR3 extends over 15 amino acids. The CDR3 protein is CASGGAGGIPYEQYF. CDR3 sequence (DNA): TGTGCCAGCGGTGGGGCCGGGGGGATACCCTACGAGCAGTACTTC.

This clone has only one observation. The genes are TRBV18 and TRBJ2-3; D is undetermined. Trimming stripped 2 bases from V and 0 bases from J, with 12 bases between. This CDR3 comprises 16 residues. Germline lookup yields CDR1 KGHSH and CDR2 LQKENI. CDR3 amino acids: CASSPSTGTSTDTQYF. The CDR3 region has the DNA TGTGCCAGCTCACCATCGACTGGAACTAGCACAGATACGCAGTATTTT.

The J gene is TRBJ1-2, the V gene TRBV4-1; TRBD1 might be the D (6 bases). V was cut by 1 base and J by 7 bases, with 10 bases left in between. Germline CDR1 reads MGHRA; CDR2 reads YSYEKL. The length of the CDR3 is 13 residues. The CDR3 DNA is TGCGCCAGCAGCCAAGCAGGGGTAGGTGGCTACACCTTC. Translation gives CASSQAGVGGYTF.

DNA for the CDR3: TGCGCCAGCAGTGAAGCCCCACATCAGCCCCAGCATTTT. As protein: CASSEAPHQPQHF. V gene TRBV10-1 combines with J gene TRBJ1-5; D gene ambiguous. V was trimmed by 3 bases and J by 5 bases, leaving 8 bases between them. Germline V gives CDR1 WNHNN, CDR2 SYGVQD (reference sequence). The CDR3 is 13 residues long.

This chain links TRBV19 with TRBJ1-6; D may be TRBD1 (5 bases). Trimming left V 8 bases short and J 10 bases short, with 18 bases between. From germline, CDR1 is LNHDA and CDR2 SQIVND (reference sequence). The CDR3 covers 14 residues. CDR3 DNA: TGTGCCAGTTCTCCGGCAGGGTGGTTCTCACCCCTCCACTTT. Its translation is CASSPAGWFSPLHF.

The chain joins TRBV10-3 to TRBJ1-5; 7 bases align to TRBD1. Germline CDR1 is ENHRY and CDR2 is SYGVKD. This CDR3 region has 14 residues. Losses at the gene ends were 4 bases for V and 5 bases for J; bases not matched to a gene: 5. This CDR3 reads CAISAGTEHQPQHF. CDR3 bases: TGTGCCATCAGTGCGGGGACAGAGCATCAGCCCCAGCATTTT.

The chain uses TRBV3-1 (or the pseudogene TRBV3-2) and TRBJ2-5; D call uncertain. This CDR3 spans 15 amino acids. Trimming pared 2 bases from V and 2 bases from J, leaving 12 bases between. CDR1 LGHDT and CDR2 YNNKEL come from the germline V gene (reference sequence). CDR3 coding DNA: TGTGCCAGCAGCCAAAGTCAACTGTGGCAAGAGACCCAGTACTTC. Amino acids: CASSQSQLWQETQYF.

The chain recombines TRBV7-6 with TRBJ1-6; 7 bases match TRBD1. The V and J ends lost 1 base and 5 bases, in that order; junction bases with no gene match: 11. This CDR3 has 18 amino acids. CDR1 and CDR2 (germline): SGHVS, FNYEAQ. The CDR3 loop is CASSLGWSKGGNNSPLHF. The CDR3 DNA follows: TGTGCCAGCAGCTTAGGATGGTCCAAAGGGGGCAATAATTCACCCCTCCACTTT.

The genes are TRBV5-8 and TRBJ2-2; no clear D gene. V lost 1 base and J 4 bases, leaving 11 bases between the germline ends. The germline CDR1 and CDR2 sequences are SGHTS and YDEGEE. The CDR3 length is 15 residues. The CDR3 region has the DNA TGTGCCAGCAGCTTGTACCGGCCGGGCACCGGGGAGCTGTTTTTT. It codes for CASSLYRPGTGELFF.

This chain uses TRBV27 with TRBJ2-1; 8 bases map to TRBD1. V was clipped by 6 bases and J by 3 bases; unmatched bases: 4. CDR3 length: 14 amino acids. Germline CDR1 is MNHEY and CDR2 is SMNVEV (reference sequence). The CDR3 bases are TGTGCCAGCAGCGGGACAGGATACTACAATGAGCAGTTCTTC. This translates into CASSGTGYYNEQFF.